These 7 T cell receptor beta chains share one sample of origin, sequenced in a study of CD8 T cells in ankylosing spondylitis (dated by TCRdb to about 2017). Preparation of the library involved 5' RACE. The sample was run on an Illumina HiSeq 2500. TCRdb applied fastp at Q25 and MiXCR to the public reads, then kept only in-frame beta chains. Records with the same CDR3 protein are collapsed into one entry carrying the most frequent genes and DNA. For this sample there are under 450,000 distinct CDR3 sequences; 20% appear just once. The ten largest clones take up around 13% of the sample. Sequenced input: blood, either unsorted or a sorted T cell fraction (not recorded which). These receptors were taken from a male donor with ankylosing spondylitis or in good health (not recorded which).

This clonotype came up many times. The V and J genes are TRBV12-3 or TRBV12-4 and TRBJ2-3; D may be TRBD1 (6 bases). V was shortened by 9 bases and J by 6 bases, with 22 bases between the two germline ends. The CDR3 is 15 residues long. Here the CDR3 reads CASSTDQGIGDTQYF. DNA of the CDR3: TGTGCCAGTTCCACTGACCAGGGGATTGGGGATACGCAGTATTTT.

There are a few counts of this clonotype. The chain employs TRBV19 and TRBJ2-7, with no clear D. V was clipped by 5 bases and J by 0 bases, with 11 bases between them. CDR1 LNHDA and CDR2 SQIVND come from the germline V gene (reference sequence). The CDR3 consists of 14 residues. The CDR3 region has the DNA TGTGCCAGTAGTTCGGTTGGCAGCTCCTACGAGCAGTACTTC. It is translated as CASSSVGSSYEQYF.

V usage is TRBV30 and J usage is TRBJ2-2; D possibly corresponds to TRBD1 (6 bases). CDR3 length equals 16 residues. CDR1 is GTSNPN and CDR2 is SVGIG in the germline V gene (reference sequence). The ends were cut back, 7 bases at V and 3 bases at J, with 21 bases in the middle. CDR3: CAYPGQSRGDTGELFF. The CDR3 DNA sequence: TGTGCCTATCCAGGACAGAGCCGAGGGGACACCGGGGAGCTGTTTTTT.

The chain combines TRBV5-5 with TRBJ2-1; D is uncertain. CDR1 is SGHKS and CDR2 is YYEKEE in the germline V gene (reference sequence). The CDR3 sequence is 11 residues long. Trimming removed 4 bases from V and 3 bases from J, with 2 bases in between. The CDR3 loop is CASSIYNEQFF. In DNA form, the CDR3 reads TGTGCCAGCAGCATCTACAATGAGCAGTTCTTC.

This sequence joins TRBV29-1 and TRBJ2-3, with 8 nucleotides matching TRBD1. The CDR3 length is 15 residues. Germline assignment: CDR1 SQVTM and CDR2 ANQGSEA. V shed 4 bases, J shed 2 bases, and the junction held 8 bases outside the gene matches. The CDR3 sequence: CSVGGSDRVTDTQYF. The CDR3 nucleotides are TGCAGCGTTGGGGGGTCGGACAGGGTCACAGATACGCAGTATTTT.

This clonotype was seen once. J is TRBJ2-6 and V is TRBV10-3, with a possible D match to TRBD1 (6 bases). V lost 2 bases to trimming and J lost 4 bases, with 18 bases between them. CDR1 is ENHRY and CDR2 is SYGVKD in the germline V gene. This CDR3 contains 18 residues. The CDR3 bases are TGTGCCATCAGTGAGCCTGACCTGGGGGCGGAGGGGGCCAACGTCCTGACTTTC. Its translation is CAISEPDLGAEGANVLTF.

The table lists this clonotype with a few counts. The chain employs TRBV13 and TRBJ2-5, with D possibly TRBD2 on 6 matching bases. CDR1 PRHDT and CDR2 FYEKMQ come from the germline V gene (reference sequence). Trimming left V 4 bases short and J 5 bases short, with 14 bases between. The CDR3 runs to 14 residues. DNA of the CDR3: TGTGCCAGCAGCTCGGCCGGGACTGAGGAGACCCAGTACTTC. Protein product: CASSSAGTEETQYF.